This passage covers 3 T cell receptor beta chains from one sample sequenced in a study of cytomegalovirus exposure and HLA in healthy donors. PCR used 60 Vbeta primers and 13 Jbeta primers. The method was immunoSEQ multiplex PCR; TCRdb's version includes in-frame clones alone and lacks a portion of them. Reported are more than 40,000 clones; the ten largest clones contain 20% to 30%. The sequencing sample was made of PBMCs. Every receptor here comes from a man in his forties or fifties in good health and CMV-seropositive.

CDR3 in amino acids: CSVEDSRTSYEQYF. Written as DNA, the CDR3 is TGCAGCGTTGAAGATTCCCGGACAAGCTACGAGCAGTACTTC. The chain employs TRBV29-1 and TRBJ2-7; tentative D call: TRBD1 (5 bases). CDR3 length: 14 residues. V dropped 0 bases and J dropped 3 bases, with 12 bases sitting between them. Germline-derived CDR1 and CDR2 are SQVTM and ANQGSEA.

The chain is built from TRBV11-1 and TRBJ2-7, with D tentatively TRBD2 (5 bases). The V end was cut by 6 bases, the J end by 3 bases, with 21 bases between. This CDR3 is 16 amino acids long. Germline-derived CDR1 and CDR2 are SGHAT and FQDESV (reference sequence). CDR3 sequence: CASSYRGAGQIYEQYF. The CDR3 DNA sequence: TGTGCCAGCAGTTACCGAGGCGCGGGCCAGATCTACGAGCAGTACTTC.

This chain joins TRBV2 and TRBJ2-5; 7 bases agree with TRBD1. CDR3 length equals 15 residues. Germline CDR1 and CDR2: SNHLY and FYNNEI. With V trimmed by 6 bases and J by 3 bases, 10 bases remained unmatched. CDR3 loop: CASSVWDSSKETQYF. CDR3 bases: TGTGCCAGCAGCGTCTGGGACAGCTCGAAAGAGACCCAGTACTTC. The complete variable domain, with remaining parts taken from reference TRBV2 and TRBJ2-5, reads EPEVTQTPSHQVTQMGQEVILRCVPISNHLYFYWYRQILGQKVEFLVSFYNNEISEKSEIFDDQFSVERPDGSNFTLKIRSTKLEDSAMYFCASSVWDSSKETQYFGPGTRLLVL.